This TCR beta chain was captured by sequencing in a study of Ad26.COV2.S vaccination and SARS-CoV-2 variants. Whole-study findings and limits: A substantial breadth of spike-specific CD8+ and CD4+ T cell responses after vaccination has been reported. Vaccine recipients surpassed placebo recipients in spike-specific TCR breadth.

Produced via immunoSEQ multiplex PCR; TCRdb's table is partial and in-frame only. The table includes just over 350,000 clones, 92% detected once. Remarks on this clone: Its antigen is undetermined.

The sequenced sample was peripheral blood, obtained after recovery from COVID-19. This receptor was obtained from a human donor who had recovered from COVID-19.

CDR3 coding DNA: TGTGCCATCAGTGCCTACCAAGAGACCCAGTACTTC. This sequence encodes CAISAYQETQYF. This chain joins TRBV10-3 and TRBJ2-5; D is unclear. The CDR3 runs 12 residues. V lost 4 bases and J lost 0, with 3 bases in between. CDR1 is ENHRY, CDR2 SYGVKD, per germline.